This TCR beta chain was sequenced during a study of T-cell memory formation after mild COVID-19. From the 5' RACE reads, TCRdb called clonotypes with MiXCR, one entry per CDR3 protein. The data show about 340,000 distinct CDR3 sequences, approximately 15% seen once. The CDR3 has 13 residues. The germline V gene encodes CDR1 MDHEN and CDR2 SYDVKM. V gave up 4 bases and J gave up 7 bases, with 13 bases separating them. The origin of this receptor is a man aged 18 to 29 who had mild COVID-19 (a few samples of this study predate the infection). Cell type and time point are not known. The chain joins TRBV28 to TRBJ1-2, with D tentatively TRBD1 (6 bases). Sequencing was done on a sample of PBMCs or a T cell subset sorted from them (not recorded which). The CDR3 region has the DNA TGTGCCAGCAGTTACGGCGGGGGGCTTGGCTACACCTTC. It yields the protein CASSYGGGLGYTF.